Below are 28 T cell receptor beta chains sequenced from a single sample in a study of TIL therapy for anti-PD-1-resistant metastatic lung cancer. The immunoSEQ assay was v3. The repertoire was sequenced with immunoSEQ multiplex PCR; TCRdb's copy has only in-frame clones and lacks some. Among under 70,000 clones listed, around 86% were seen once. The time point was: pre-treatment sample, taken before nivolumab and TIL therapy. The sample consisted of blood, taken at baseline. The receptors come from a person aged 25 to 80 with non-small cell lung cancer.

This chain connects TRBV27 to TRBJ1-4; D possibly corresponds to TRBD1 (5 bases). The CDR3 totals 13 residues. V gave up 8 bases and J gave up 0 bases, with 7 bases separating them. Per germline, CDR1 MNHEY and CDR2 SMNVEV (reference sequence). In nucleotides, the CDR3 is TGTGCCAGCGGGGGATCAACTAATGAAAAACTGTTTTTT. It specifies CASGGSTNEKLFF.

V is TRBV9 and J is TRBJ1-1; D perhaps matches TRBD1 (5 bases). V gave up 6 bases and J gave up 0 bases, with 9 bases separating them. CDR1 and CDR2 from the germline V gene are SGDLS and YYNGEE. The CDR3 has 13 amino acids. DNA of the CDR3: TGTGCCAGCACTTCAGGGATGAACACTGAAGCTTTCTTT. This codes for CASTSGMNTEAFF.

The chain combines TRBV29-1 with TRBJ1-3; D is unresolved. Trimming removed 2 bases from V and 3 bases from J, with 2 bases in between. The CDR3 covers 11 residues. Germline V gives CDR1 SQVTM, CDR2 ANQGSEA. CDR3 region: CSVEFGNTIYF. CDR3 nucleotide sequence: TGCAGCGTTGAATTTGGAAACACCATATATTTT.

V gene TRBV5-1 combines with J gene TRBJ2-1, with 9 positions matching TRBD1. The CDR3 length is 14 residues. Germline V lookup: CDR1 SGHRS, CDR2 YFSETQ. V lost 4 bases and J lost 7; bases outside the gene matches: 6. In DNA, the CDR3 is TGCGCCAGCAGCCCGGGACAGGGACCTAATGAGCAGTTCTTC. It yields the protein CASSPGQGPNEQFF.

This clone was seen only once. V gene TRBV11-3 combines with J gene TRBJ2-1, with TRBD1 identical over 8 bases. The length of the CDR3 is 15 residues. Per the germline V gene, CDR1 is SGHNT and CDR2 is YENEEA. Trimming at V came to 4 bases and at J to 5 bases, leaving 7 bases not matched to a gene. The CDR3 here is CASSSLRDRNNEQFF. In DNA, the CDR3 is TGTGCCAGCAGCTCGCTACGGGACAGGAACAATGAGCAGTTCTTC. Full variable domain (rest looked up from reference TRBV11-3 and TRBJ2-1): EAGVVQSPRYKIIEKKQPVAFWCNPISGHNTLYWYLQNLGQGPELLIRYENEEAVDDSQLPKDRFSAERLKGVDSTLKIQPAELGDSAVYLCASSSLRDRNNEQFFGPGTRLTVL.

J is TRBJ2-1 and V is TRBV19; weak D call: TRBD2 (6 bases). Trimming shortened V by 4 bases and J by 7 bases, and 11 bases separated the two germline ends. The CDR3 runs to 13 residues. Germline lookup yields CDR1 LNHDA and CDR2 SQIVND (reference sequence). CDR3 residues: CASSTGETNEQFF. As DNA, the CDR3 is TGTGCCAGTAGTACGGGGGAAACGAATGAGCAGTTCTTC.

The chain links TRBV24-1 to TRBJ2-1; no definite D call. Per the germline V gene, CDR1 is KGHDR and CDR2 is SFDVKD. Trimming removed 2 bases from V and 7 bases from J, with 8 bases in between. The CDR3 loop spans 13 amino acids. CDR3 nucleotide sequence: TGTGCCACCAGTGATTCCCAATCGAATGAGCAGTTCTTC. Protein product: CATSDSQSNEQFF.

The V call is TRBV5-6, the J call TRBJ1-3, with D uncertain. The CDR3 runs to 15 residues. CDR1 is SGHDT, CDR2 YYEEEE, per germline. With 5 bases removed from V and 1 base from J, the gap between germline ends came to 13 bases. The CDR3 DNA is TGTGCCAGCAGGGAACGTGGACGGTCTGGAAACACCATATATTTT. Translated: CASRERGRSGNTIYF.

The chain carries TRBV28 and TRBJ2-7; either TRBD1 or TRBD2 may supply D (5 bases each). The CDR3 runs to 13 residues. V was shortened by 7 bases and J by 7 bases, with 17 bases between the two germline ends. Germline values: CDR1 MDHEN, CDR2 SYDVKM. The CDR3 protein is CASISTMGEEQYF. The DNA for the CDR3 is TGTGCCAGCATCTCTACGATGGGGGAAGAGCAGTACTTC.

This clone was seen just once. The chain couples TRBV9 to TRBJ1-3; 10 positions match TRBD1. Germline V lookup: CDR1 SGDLS, CDR2 YYNGEE. The CDR3 contains 16 residues. The J segment lost 4 bases and the V segment lost 3 bases, leaving 7 bases of the junction unmatched. In DNA form, the CDR3 reads TGTGCCAGCAGCGCCAGACAGGGGGCGGAAGGAAACACCATATATTTT. Amino acids: CASSARQGAEGNTIYF.

The rearrangement links TRBV13 to TRBJ2-3; TRBD1 or TRBD2 may be the D gene (5 bases each). The germline V gene has CDR1 PRHDT and CDR2 FYEKMQ (reference sequence). The V end was cut by 4 bases, the J end by 3 bases, with 14 bases between. The CDR3 loop spans 15 amino acids. For the CDR3, the DNA is TGTGCCAGCAGCTCGTTGGGGGATGGAACAGATACGCAGTATTTT. Translating gives CASSSLGDGTDTQYF.

The V gene is TRBV3-1 (or the pseudogene TRBV3-2), the J gene TRBJ1-3, with a tentative D call TRBD1 (5 bases). This CDR3 contains 18 residues. CDR1 and CDR2 from the germline V gene are LGHDT and YNNKEL (reference sequence). Trimming removed 2 bases from V and 4 bases from J, with 21 bases in between. CDR3 bases: TGTGCCAGCAGCCAATCCGGGACCCGACTTTCCCACGGAAACACCATATATTTT. Translated: CASSQSGTRLSHGNTIYF.

V is TRBV28 and J is TRBJ2-3; D remains unclear. This CDR3 contains 12 residues. V lost 7 bases to trimming and J lost 8 bases, with 13 bases between them. The germline V gene encodes CDR1 MDHEN and CDR2 SYDVKM. This CDR3 reads CASISALGTQYF. The CDR3 region has the DNA TGTGCCAGCATCTCGGCCTTGGGTACGCAGTATTTT.

The chain carries TRBV9 and TRBJ2-2; 11 nucleotides align to TRBD2. J lost 7 bases, V lost 0 bases, and 8 bases had no gene match. CDR3 length equals 17 residues. CDR1 is SGDLS and CDR2 is YYNGEE in the germline V gene. The CDR3 DNA follows: TGTGCCAGCAGCGTAGTCTCTAGCGGGAGGCAAGGCGGGGAGCTGTTTTTT. This codes for CASSVVSSGRQGGELFF.

CDR3 sequence: CASSSLAGGAIEQYF. Here the CDR3 DNA reads TGTGCCAGCAGCTCCTTAGCGGGGGGCGCCATCGAGCAGTATTTT. The V gene is TRBV7-6, the J gene TRBJ2-3; 10 bases match TRBD2. J lost 11 bases, V lost 4 bases, and 12 bases had no gene match. CDR3 size: 15 residues. CDR1 is SGHVS and CDR2 is FNYEAQ in the germline V gene.

The chain combines TRBV14 with TRBJ2-7, with D perhaps TRBD1 (6 bases). V shed 2 bases and J shed 4 bases, with 15 bases lying between them. Germline values: CDR1 SGHDN, CDR2 FVKESK. The CDR3 consists of 15 residues. The CDR3 spells CASSQFRGVVYEQYF. For the CDR3, the DNA is TGTGCCAGCAGCCAATTCAGGGGAGTGGTGTACGAGCAGTACTTC. Drawing the rest from reference TRBV14 and TRBJ2-7, the complete variable domain is EAGVTQFPSHSVIEKGQTVTLRCDPISGHDNLYWYRRVMGKEIKFLLHFVKESKQDESGMPNNRFLAERTGGTYSTLKVQPAELEDSGVYFCASSQFRGVVYEQYFGPGTRLTVT.

The genes are TRBV12-5 and TRBJ2-7, with TRBD2 identical over 7 bases. Germline V gene sequence: CDR1 LGHNT, CDR2 FRNRAP. Trimming cost V 0 bases and J 0 bases; bases outside gene matches: 5. This CDR3 spans 16 amino acids. CDR3 region: CASGLVQGTTSYEQYF. The CDR3 DNA sequence: TGTGCTAGTGGTTTGGTACAAGGGACTACCTCCTACGAGCAGTACTTC.

The gene calls are TRBV6-5 and TRBJ1-1; TRBD1 matches at 8 bases. Germline CDR1 MNHEY, CDR2 SVGAGI. This CDR3 contains 14 residues. V lost 6 bases, J lost 1 base, and 4 bases stayed unmatched. CDR3 sequence: CASRAGTGNTEAFF. CDR3 nucleotide sequence: TGTGCCAGCAGAGCCGGGACAGGGAACACTGAAGCTTTCTTT.

The rearrangement uses TRBV9 and TRBJ2-1; maybe TRBD2 (5 bases). This CDR3 region has 16 residues. Trimming removed 2 bases from V and 9 bases from J, with 21 bases in between. Germline assignment: CDR1 SGDLS and CDR2 YYNGEE. The CDR3 sequence: CASSVSGRAVRGEQFF. In DNA form, the CDR3 reads TGTGCCAGCAGCGTCTCTGGGCGGGCCGTACGGGGTGAGCAGTTCTTC.

This chain links TRBV6-6 with TRBJ2-1; no clear D. Trimming cost V 2 bases and J 6 bases, with 8 bases left between them. Germline CDR1 reads MNHNY; CDR2 reads SVGAGI (reference sequence). This CDR3 region has 13 residues. CDR3 amino acids: CASSYLGLNEQFF. Written as DNA, the CDR3 is TGTGCCAGCAGTTACCTCGGGCTCAATGAGCAGTTCTTC.

The J gene is TRBJ1-2, the V gene TRBV24-1; 7 positions match TRBD1. This CDR3 has 12 amino acids. Germline CDR1 reads KGHDR; CDR2 reads SFDVKD. The trim removed 3 bases at V and 8 bases at J, leaving 2 bases unmatched. CDR3 nucleotides: TGTGCCACCAGTGATGAGACAGGGGGCTACACCTTC. Its protein product is CATSDETGGYTF.

The J gene is TRBJ1-6, the V gene TRBV3-1 (or the pseudogene TRBV3-2), with 7 bases fitting TRBD1. The CDR3 runs to 16 residues. The V segment lost 8 bases and the J segment 7 bases; nucleotides outside the gene matches: 14. Germline CDR1 LGHDT, CDR2 YNNKEL (reference sequence). The CDR3 DNA reads as TGTGCCAGCGCTCCGGGGAAAGGGGGCCTCAATTCACCCCTCCACTTT. Translated, it gives CASAPGKGGLNSPLHF.

The rearrangement uses TRBV5-8 and TRBJ2-5; D remains unclear. Germline CDR1 and CDR2: SGHTS and YDEGEE. The CDR3 has 13 amino acids. Trimming removed 4 bases from V and 7 bases from J, with 14 bases in between. The CDR3 protein is CASSTTQKGTQYF. CDR3 coding DNA: TGTGCCAGCAGCACAACACAGAAGGGGACCCAGTACTTC.

This clone was found once. V usage is TRBV12-3 or TRBV12-4 and J usage is TRBJ2-6, with D unresolved. The CDR3 length is 13 residues. V was shortened by 1 base and J by 8 bases, with 6 bases between the two germline ends. CDR3 sequence: CASSLEVSNVLTF. The CDR3, as DNA: TGTGCCAGCAGTTTAGAGGTTTCCAACGTCCTGACTTTC.

V usage is TRBV6-6 and J usage is TRBJ2-3, with TRBD2 identical over 12 bases. The length of the CDR3 is 19 residues. The germline gives CDR1 MNHNY, CDR2 SVGAGI (reference sequence). Trimming took 5 bases from V and 2 from J; bases not matched to a gene: 14. CDR3: CASSHRLAGANIHTDTQYF. CDR3 in DNA: TGTGCCAGCAGTCACCGACTAGCGGGGGCTAACATCCACACAGATACGCAGTATTTT.

This chain links TRBV25-1 with TRBJ1-5; TRBD1 matches 8 bases. Germline loops: CDR1 MGHDK, CDR2 SYGVNS. The V segment lost 6 bases and the J segment 3 bases; nucleotides outside the gene matches: 7. The CDR3 contains 15 residues. The CDR3 nucleotides read TGTGCCAGCAGCCTCGGACAGGGCCACAATCAGCCCCAGCATTTT. This codes for CASSLGQGHNQPQHF.

This clone was found once. This chain links TRBV27 with TRBJ1-2; D unclear. The CDR3 runs 13 residues. V was cut by 3 bases and J by 5 bases, with 10 bases left in between. The germline V gene has CDR1 MNHEY and CDR2 SMNVEV (reference sequence). The CDR3 DNA reads TGTGCCAGCAGTTTTGAGAATTCGTATGGCTACACCTTC. This codes for CASSFENSYGYTF.

This clone came up a few times. The CDR3 sequence: CASSSRTSGTGELFF. The CDR3 region has the DNA TGTGCCAGCAGCTCCCGGACTAGCGGGACCGGGGAGCTGTTTTTT. This chain connects TRBV11-2 to TRBJ2-2, with 11 nucleotides matching TRBD2. Germline-derived CDR1 and CDR2 are SGHAT and FQNNGV. This CDR3 contains 15 residues. V was clipped by 4 bases and J by 5 bases; unmatched bases: 3.